This paragraph covers one TCR beta chain sequence. Its binding antigen is unknown. Qualities for individual bases were not recorded, and no much larger clone is one base off. Sequencing used an Illumina Genome Analyzer IIx. TCRdb cleaned the public reads at Q25 with fastp, built clones with MiXCR and kept in-frame beta chains. Records with the same CDR3 protein are collapsed into one entry carrying the most frequent genes and DNA. This sample holds roughly 7,100 distinct CDR3 sequences; 30% to 35% were observed only once. 22% of the sample belongs to the ten largest clones. Via the germline V gene (reference sequence), CDR1 is LNHDA and CDR2 SQIVND. Including the terminal cysteine and phenylalanine, the CDR3 comprises 14 residues. This entry keeps only the CDR3 DNA: 42 bases, framed from base 1. V drops 10 bases and J drops 7 bases, leaving 22 bases in between. The data originate from a study (dated by TCRdb to 2013 to 2014).

Source material: blood. The chain joins TRBV19 to TRBJ1-1; perhaps TRBD1 is the D gene, with 6 bases matching. The source of this sequence is a human donor. The CDR3 amino acid sequence is: CATASDPWDNEAFF. The DNA sequence is TGTGCCACCGCCTCGGACCCCTGGGACAATGAAGCTTTCTTT.